The next 9 T cell receptor beta chains were all read from a single sample in a study of neoadjuvant anti-PD-1 for oral cavity cancer. Assay used: immunoSEQ multiplex PCR; TCRdb lists only in-frame clones, some missing. Seen here are fewer than 20,000 clones, roughly 62% observed once, and the top ten hold roughly 3.1%. Source: PBMCs, taken before nivolumab (anti-PD-1) treatment. These receptors originate from a person aged 40 to 85 with oral cavity squamous cell carcinoma.

This clone was detected once. The V call is TRBV15, the J call TRBJ2-5; D is undetermined. V lost 0 bases, J lost 5 bases, and 13 bases lay in between. The CDR3 spans 15 residues. Germline loops: CDR1 LNHNV, CDR2 YYDKDF (reference sequence). This CDR3 is CATSRDAQFSETQYF. The CDR3 DNA is TGTGCCACCAGCAGAGATGCCCAGTTTTCTGAGACCCAGTACTTC.

V is TRBV13 and J is TRBJ1-1; weak D call: TRBD1 (6 bases). This CDR3 has 16 residues. Trimming stripped 3 bases from V and 0 bases from J, with 14 bases between. Germline CDR1 reads PRHDT; CDR2 reads FYEKMQ (reference sequence). In nucleotides, the CDR3 is TGTGCCAGCAGCTTCCCGACAGGAGTAGTGAACACTGAAGCTTTCTTT. Its translation is CASSFPTGVVNTEAFF.

V and J are TRBV19 and TRBJ2-7, with 9 bases fitting TRBD1. With V trimmed by 5 bases and J by 2 bases, 10 bases remained unmatched. CDR3 length: 16 amino acids. Germline CDR1 reads LNHDA; CDR2 reads SQIVND (reference sequence). The CDR3 sequence is CASSVAGGTGTYEQYF. The CDR3 DNA sequence: TGTGCCAGTAGTGTGGCAGGCGGGACAGGGACCTACGAGCAGTACTTC.

This chain joins TRBV18 and TRBJ2-1; 10 nucleotides align to TRBD2. From germline, CDR1 is KGHSH and CDR2 LQKENI. Trimming at V came to 4 bases and at J to 7 bases, leaving 13 bases not matched to a gene. CDR3 length: 17 amino acids. The CDR3 DNA reads TGTGCCAGCTCACTCCTCGGGCTAGCGGGAGTAGGGAATGAGCAGTTCTTC. This gives the protein CASSLLGLAGVGNEQFF.

The J gene is TRBJ2-3, the V gene TRBV30; TRBD2 aligns across 13 bases. This CDR3 region has 14 residues. The germline CDR1 and CDR2 sequences are GTSNPN and SVGIG (reference sequence). V shed 4 bases, J shed 7 bases, and the junction held 5 bases outside the gene matches. This chain's CDR3 is CAWTTSGRSNTQYF. CDR3 DNA: TGTGCCTGGACGACTAGCGGGAGGTCAAATACGCAGTATTTT.

This chain joins TRBV6-6 and TRBJ2-7, with D maybe TRBD2 (6 bases). Trimming stripped 8 bases from V and 4 bases from J, with 12 bases between. Germline CDR1 is MNHNY and CDR2 is SVGAGI (reference sequence). This CDR3 is 12 amino acids long. CDR3 in DNA: TGTGCCAGCCGGGAGAGAGTGTACGAGCAGTACTTC. This sequence encodes CASRERVYEQYF.

The chain uses TRBV13 and TRBJ2-7; 8 bases map to TRBD2. Germline loops: CDR1 PRHDT, CDR2 FYEKMQ (reference sequence). The CDR3 loop spans 15 amino acids. V dropped 11 bases and J dropped 1; count of bases not matched to a gene: 13. The CDR3 nucleotides are TGTGCCTCCGCGGCTAGCGGGCGCCTTTCCTACGAGCAGTACTTC. It encodes CASAASGRLSYEQYF.

This rearrangement joins TRBV27 to TRBJ2-5; the D is unclear. Germline V gene data show CDR1 as MNHEY and CDR2 as SMNVEV (reference sequence). V dropped 2 bases and J dropped 4 bases, with 8 bases sitting between them. The CDR3 spans 13 residues. This CDR3 reads CASSLARGETQYF. The CDR3 DNA follows: TGTGCCAGCAGTTTAGCTCGAGGAGAGACCCAGTACTTC.

The chain couples TRBV6-6 to TRBJ1-1; D is uncertain. This CDR3 contains 12 residues. V lost 2 bases, J lost 3 bases, and 4 bases lay in between. CDR1 and CDR2 from the germline V gene are MNHNY and SVGAGI (reference sequence). CDR3 loop: CASSYGDTEAFF. The CDR3 nucleotides are TGTGCCAGCAGTTACGGGGACACTGAAGCTTTCTTT.